Only a few counts were recorded for the clone carrying this T cell receptor beta chain. Its antigen is as yet unknown. The data stem from a study of cytomegalovirus exposure and HLA in healthy donors. Findings and limits, study-wide: Testing in vitro showed a few CMV-associated chains specific for CMV antigens. In a later analysis, at a false discovery rate of 0.05, roughly 17,000 TCR beta sequences matched HLA alleles. TCR beta V- and J-gene trimming was later associated with a missense DCLRE1C variant.

Researchers ran the PCR with 60 Vbeta and 13 Jbeta primers. Using immunoSEQ multiplex PCR, the repertoire was profiled, and TCRdb retains in-frame clones only, with some absent. Of about 220,000 clones in the sample, approximately 68% were seen once. The CDR3 is 14 amino acids. Germline V gives CDR1 MNHEY, CDR2 SVGAGI. Between the trimmed V and J ends, which lost 5 bases and 7 bases, there was a span of 18 bases. Every donor was a healthy person donating bone marrow. This TCR came from a woman in her twenties or thirties in good health and CMV-seronegative. Sequencing was done on a sample of PBMCs. This sequence joins TRBV6-5 and TRBJ2-7; weak D call: TRBD1 (5 bases). In nucleotides, the CDR3 is TGTGCCAGCAGTGAAGTTAGGGGTAAATCGGAGCAGTACTTC. Translation: CASSEVRGKSEQYF.